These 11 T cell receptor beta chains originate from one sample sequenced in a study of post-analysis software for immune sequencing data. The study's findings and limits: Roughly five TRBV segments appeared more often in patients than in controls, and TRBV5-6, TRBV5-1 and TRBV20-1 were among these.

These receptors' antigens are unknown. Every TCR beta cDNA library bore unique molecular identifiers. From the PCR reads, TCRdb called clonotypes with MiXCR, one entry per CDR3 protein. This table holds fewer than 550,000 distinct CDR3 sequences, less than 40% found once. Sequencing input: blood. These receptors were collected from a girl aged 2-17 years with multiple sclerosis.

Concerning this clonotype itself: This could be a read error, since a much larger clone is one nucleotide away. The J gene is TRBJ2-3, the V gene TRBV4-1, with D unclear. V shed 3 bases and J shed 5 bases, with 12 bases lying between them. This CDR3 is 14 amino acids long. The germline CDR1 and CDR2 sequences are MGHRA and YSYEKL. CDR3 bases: TGCGCCAGCAGCCAGCCAGAGAGAAGAGATACGCAGTATTTT. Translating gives CASSQPERRDTQYF.

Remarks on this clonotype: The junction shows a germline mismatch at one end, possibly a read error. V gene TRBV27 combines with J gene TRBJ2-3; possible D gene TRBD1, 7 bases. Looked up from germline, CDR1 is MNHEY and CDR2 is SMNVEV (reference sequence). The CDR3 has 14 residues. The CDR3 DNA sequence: TGTGCAAGCAGGCGGGGACAGAACACAGATACGCAGTATTTT. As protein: CASRRGQNTDTQYF.

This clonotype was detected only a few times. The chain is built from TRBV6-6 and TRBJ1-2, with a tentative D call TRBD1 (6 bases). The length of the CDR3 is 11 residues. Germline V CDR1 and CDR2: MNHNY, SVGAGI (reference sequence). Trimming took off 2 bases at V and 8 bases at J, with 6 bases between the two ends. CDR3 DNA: TGTGCCAGCAGTTACGACAGGGGCTACACCTTC. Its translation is CASSYDRGYTF.

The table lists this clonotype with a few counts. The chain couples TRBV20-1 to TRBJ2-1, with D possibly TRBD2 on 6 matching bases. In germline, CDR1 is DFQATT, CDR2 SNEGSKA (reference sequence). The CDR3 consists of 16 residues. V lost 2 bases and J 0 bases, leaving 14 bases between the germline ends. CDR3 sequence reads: CSARLATPSSYNEQFF. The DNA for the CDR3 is TGCAGTGCTAGACTAGCGACTCCGAGCTCCTACAATGAGCAGTTCTTC.

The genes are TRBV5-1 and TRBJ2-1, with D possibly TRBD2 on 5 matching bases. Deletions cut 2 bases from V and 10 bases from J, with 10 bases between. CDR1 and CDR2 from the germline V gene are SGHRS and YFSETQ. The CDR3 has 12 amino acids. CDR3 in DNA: TGCGCCAGCAGCTTTCCGGGAACCGAGCAGTTCTTC. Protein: CASSFPGTEQFF.

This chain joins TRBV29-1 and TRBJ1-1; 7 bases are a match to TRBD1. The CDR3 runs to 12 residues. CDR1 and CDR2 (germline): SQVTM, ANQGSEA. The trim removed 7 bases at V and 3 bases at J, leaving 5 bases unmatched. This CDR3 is CSGRDSHTEAFF. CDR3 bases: TGCAGCGGGAGGGACAGCCACACTGAAGCTTTCTTT.

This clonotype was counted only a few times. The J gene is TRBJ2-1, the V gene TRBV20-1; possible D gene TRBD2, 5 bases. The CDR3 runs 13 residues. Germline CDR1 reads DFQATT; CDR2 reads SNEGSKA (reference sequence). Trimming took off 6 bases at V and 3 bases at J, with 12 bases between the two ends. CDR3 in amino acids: CSALPGDYNEQFF. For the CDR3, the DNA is TGCAGTGCCCTACCCGGGGACTACAATGAGCAGTTCTTC.

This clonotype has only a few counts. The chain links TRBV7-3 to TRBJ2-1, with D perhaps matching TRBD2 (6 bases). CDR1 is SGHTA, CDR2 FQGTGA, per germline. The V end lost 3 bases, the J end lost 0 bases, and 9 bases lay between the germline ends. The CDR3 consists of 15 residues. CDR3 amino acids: CASSFGGDSYNEQFF. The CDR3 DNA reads TGTGCCAGCAGCTTCGGAGGGGACTCCTACAATGAGCAGTTCTTC.

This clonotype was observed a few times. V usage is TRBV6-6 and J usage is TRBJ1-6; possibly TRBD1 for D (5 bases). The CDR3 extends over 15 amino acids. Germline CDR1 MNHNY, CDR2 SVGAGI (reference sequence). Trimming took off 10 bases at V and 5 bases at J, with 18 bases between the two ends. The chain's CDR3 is CATALPQGNNSPLHF. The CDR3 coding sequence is TGTGCCACCGCTCTCCCCCAGGGAAATAATTCACCCCTCCACTTT.

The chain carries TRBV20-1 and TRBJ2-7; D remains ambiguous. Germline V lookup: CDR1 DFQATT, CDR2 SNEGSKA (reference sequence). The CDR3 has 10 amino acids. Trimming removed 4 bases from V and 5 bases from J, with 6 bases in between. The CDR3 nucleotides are TGCAGTGCTACTCGAAACGAGCAGTACTTC. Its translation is CSATRNEQYF.

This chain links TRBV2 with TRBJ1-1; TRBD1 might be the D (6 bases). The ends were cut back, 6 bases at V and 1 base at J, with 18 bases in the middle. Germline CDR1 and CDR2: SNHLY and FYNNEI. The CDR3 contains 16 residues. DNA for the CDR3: TGTGCCAGCAGCATAAATGGGGGCTCGGGGAACACTGAAGCTTTCTTT. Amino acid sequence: CASSINGGSGNTEAFF. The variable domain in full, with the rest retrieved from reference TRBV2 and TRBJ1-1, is EPEVTQTPSHQVTQMGQEVILRCVPISNHLYFYWYRQILGQKVEFLVSFYNNEISEKSEIFDDQFSVERPDGSNFTLKIRSTKLEDSAMYFCASSINGGSGNTEAFFGQGTRLTVV.